Described below is a single T cell receptor (beta chain) sequence and its context. This sample is part of a study of blood T cell repertoires in COVID-19. Study background: COVID-19 samples from acute and convalescent phases originated in the United States, Italy and Spain. In each case, the material was cDNA or gDNA derived from T cells, B-cell-depleted T cells, or PBMCs.

This CDR3 has 11 residues. The germline CDR1 and CDR2 sequences are SNHLY and FYNNEI. Trimming removed 5 bases at V and 3 bases at J, with 4 bases between. Authors' data handling: Estimates of nucleated cell counts were drawn from the amplification of reference gene primers. Assay used: immunoSEQ multiplex PCR; TCRdb lists only in-frame clones, some missing. The V and J calls and the clone size are those of that table, but D and trimming were determined from the DNA. The profile shows approximately 70,000 clones, approximately 90% of them singletons. The sample consisted of peripheral blood. The sequence derives from a woman in her fifties or sixties with active COVID-19. The V and J genes are TRBV2 and TRBJ2-5; no clear D gene. The CDR3 DNA follows: TGTGCCAGCAGTTCAAAAGAGACCCAGTACTTC. Its translation: CASSSKETQYF.